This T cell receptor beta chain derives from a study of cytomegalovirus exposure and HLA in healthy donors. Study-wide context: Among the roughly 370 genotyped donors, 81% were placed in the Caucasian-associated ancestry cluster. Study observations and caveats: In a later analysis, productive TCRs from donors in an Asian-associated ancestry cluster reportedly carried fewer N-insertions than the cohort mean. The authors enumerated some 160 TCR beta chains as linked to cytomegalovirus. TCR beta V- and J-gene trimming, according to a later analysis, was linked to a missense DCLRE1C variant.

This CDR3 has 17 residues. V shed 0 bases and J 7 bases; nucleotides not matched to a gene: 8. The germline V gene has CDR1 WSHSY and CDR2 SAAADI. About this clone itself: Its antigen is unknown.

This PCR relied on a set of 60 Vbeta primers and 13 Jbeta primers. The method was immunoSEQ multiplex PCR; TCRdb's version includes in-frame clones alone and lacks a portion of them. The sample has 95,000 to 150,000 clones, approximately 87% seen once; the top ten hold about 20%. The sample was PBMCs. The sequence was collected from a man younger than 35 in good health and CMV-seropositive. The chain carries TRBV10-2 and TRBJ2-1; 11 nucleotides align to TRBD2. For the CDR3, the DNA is TGCGCCAGCAGTGAGTCGGGGACACTAGCGGGGGTGAATGAGCAGTTCTTC. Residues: CASSESGTLAGVNEQFF.